Listed below are T cell receptor beta chains from one sample, sequenced in a study of T cells in severe cutaneous drug reactions. TCRdb reprocessed the multiplex PCR reads and stores each CDR3 protein as one record, lacking DNA. The sample table sets out around 5,700 distinct CDR3 sequences. Material: PBMCs. The receptors derive from a human donor with a severe cutaneous adverse drug reaction. Both conserved end residues are part of each CDR3. Clone size, where shown, is once, few, many, or a class for clones that have expanded.

V	size	J	CDR3
TRBV4-2	medium-sized	TRBJ2-7	CASSPAWAYEQYF
TRBV20-1	-	TRBJ2-2	CSVDPDGANTGELFF
TRBV7-9	-	TRBJ2-5	CASSLSTGIETQYF
TRBV6-2/TRBV6-3	medium-sized	TRBJ1-1	CASSFTTGAGEAFF
TRBV20-1	-	TRBJ2-3	CSARDRTSGGTRDTQYF
TRBV4-1	-	TRBJ2-2	CASSQEGQGFTGELFF
TRBV7-2	-	TRBJ1-5	CASSLQYSNQPQHF
TRBV20-1	-	TRBJ1-2	CSATSVLANYGYTF
TRBV7-2	-	TRBJ2-3	CASSLRKGLGDHTDTQYF
TRBV5-1	-	TRBJ2-2	CASSLRGANTGELFF
TRBV28	-	TRBJ2-2	CASSLPTGNTGELFF
TRBV6-5	medium-sized	TRBJ2-6	CASSYTGVGANVLTF
TRBV4-2	medium-sized	TRBJ1-1	CASSQNEGTNTEAFF
TRBV2	-	TRBJ2-7	CASSEIDSPRTYEQYF
TRBV19	-	TRBJ1-3	CASSMLPSTSGNTIYF
TRBV15	-	TRBJ2-1	CATSPRTSGRRNEQFF
TRBV5-5	-	TRBJ1-2	CASSLDLGAYGYTF
TRBV5-1	-	TRBJ1-1	CASSLVTLNTEAFF
TRBV9	-	TRBJ2-1	CASSVARGPNEQFF
TRBV28	-	TRBJ1-5	CASSSVGQPQHF
TRBV3-1	-	TRBJ1-5	CASSQSPIQPQHF
TRBV27	medium-sized	TRBJ1-2	CASSFHPRDNYGYTF
TRBV30	-	TRBJ2-1	CAWSVGLTSSYNEQFF
TRBV6-2/TRBV6-3	medium-sized	TRBJ2-2	CASSPGAGELFF
TRBV6-2/TRBV6-3	large	TRBJ1-1	CASSLRNTEAFF
TRBV30	-	TRBJ2-2	CAWRGPGAGELFF
TRBV4-3	-	TRBJ2-7	CASSQDRGTVGYEQYF
TRBV27	medium-sized	TRBJ1-1	CASSLLGQGGMGTEAFF
TRBV12-3/TRBV12-4	medium-sized	TRBJ1-1	CASSFLAEAFF
TRBV28	medium-sized	TRBJ1-1	CASGRLGGSTEAFF
TRBV28	medium-sized	TRBJ2-7	CASTNRRDSYEQYF
TRBV4-1	medium-sized	TRBJ1-5	CASSQADRVGDQPQHF
TRBV7-9	-	TRBJ2-5	CASSPDGQETQYF
TRBV6-1	medium-sized	TRBJ2-1	CASSLDNEQFF
TRBV5-6	-	TRBJ2-1	CASSLAPGGGNEQFF
TRBV6-1	-	TRBJ2-7	CASSEGPVSSYEQYF
TRBV11-1	-	TRBJ2-3	CASSLRAGLSTDTQYF
TRBV7-2	medium-sized	TRBJ2-1	CASRWTSGNNEQFF
TRBV28	-	TRBJ2-5	CASSLLYPPGQGRETQYF
TRBV18	-	TRBJ2-7	CASSRTGNYEQYF
TRBV6-1	medium-sized	TRBJ1-1	CASRKSGLNTEAFF
TRBV5-4	-	TRBJ2-3	CASSGSRDSTDTQYF
TRBV4-3	medium-sized	TRBJ2-7	CASSQDTPLAALSSYEQYF
TRBV10-3	-	TRBJ2-5	CAISEETGQETQYF
TRBV9	-	TRBJ2-1	CASSVAGYLNNEQFF
TRBV7-8	-	TRBJ2-6	CASSLDVLSGANVLTF
TRBV27	-	TRBJ1-6	CASSFLGQAYNSPLHF
TRBV9	-	TRBJ2-7	CASSVGDRGTYEQYF
TRBV19	-	TRBJ1-1	CASSPQGGGGSEAFF